A selection of T cell receptor beta chains follows, all from one sample in a study of shared clonotypes between healthy human individuals. The repertoire was sequenced with immunoSEQ multiplex PCR; TCRdb's copy has only in-frame clones and lacks some. The sample shows over 150,000 clones, 65% to 70% of them seen only once. Sequencing was performed on memory CD4+ T cells sorted from blood. The origin of the receptors is a man aged 30-40 years in good health. Each CDR3 is given with its conserved first and last residue. The D gene is left open where the match is weak. Only some rows state a clone size, as once, few, many or a class for expanded clones.

j_call,d_call,clone_size,v_call,cdr3_nt,cdr3_aa
TRBJ1-5,NA,NA,TRBV11-2,TGTGCCAGCAGCTTAGGACAGACAGGTTATCAGCCCCAGCATTTT,CASSLGQTGYQPQHF
TRBJ2-1,NA,NA,TRBV11-3,TGTGCCAGCAGCTTAGCGGGGATTACCTACAATGAGCAGTTCTTC,CASSLAGITYNEQFF
TRBJ1-1,TRBD1,many,TRBV5-1,TGCGCCAGCAGCCCAGGGACAGGGGGCGCCGGCACTGAAGCTTTCTTT,CASSPGTGGAGTEAFF
TRBJ2-3,NA,once,TRBV19,TGTGCCAGTAGTATGAGAGGGACTAGCACAGATACGCAGTATTTT,CASSMRGTSTDTQYF
TRBJ2-3,NA,once,TRBV28,TGTGCCAGCTGTGTGGGTAGCACAGATACGCAGTATTTT,CASCVGSTDTQYF
TRBJ1-2,NA,NA,TRBV6-1,TGTGCCAGCAGTGAGACGACAGGAACAGGCTACACCTTC,CASSETTGTGYTF
TRBJ2-5,TRBD2,many,TRBV10-3,TGTGCCATCAGTCTAAAACCGGGACTAGCGGGAGAAGAGACCCAGTACTTC,CAISLKPGLAGEETQYF
TRBJ2-3,TRBD1,once,TRBV15,TGTGCCACTGGGGGGACAGGGTTAAGGGATACGCAGTATTTT,CATGGTGLRDTQYF
TRBJ1-3,NA,NA,TRBV9,TGTGCCAGCAGCTCCTTATCTGGGCAGGGCTCTGGAAACACCATATATTTT,CASSSLSGQGSGNTIYF
TRBJ2-7,NA,NA,TRBV30,TGTGCCTGGAGCACTAGCAATTACGAGCAGTACTTC,CAWSTSNYEQYF
TRBJ2-5,NA,few,TRBV10-2,TGCGCCAGCAGTCCACGGAGAGGAGAGACCCAGTACTTC,CASSPRRGETQYF
TRBJ2-7,TRBD2,NA,TRBV11-3,TGTGCCAGCAGCTCTAGCGGGAGCTACGAGCAGTACTTC,CASSSSGSYEQYF
TRBJ2-2,NA,NA,TRBV6-6,TGTGCCAGCAGTCCCGATAGATACGAGGAGCTGTTTTTT,CASSPDRYEELFF
TRBJ2-7,NA,NA,TRBV7-8,TGTGCCAGCAGCCTCGGGGAAGGTGAGCAGTACTTC,CASSLGEGEQYF
TRBJ2-1,NA,many,TRBV18,TGTGCCAGCTCTCCCACCGGTGATGAGCAGTTCTTC,CASSPTGDEQFF
TRBJ2-7,NA,NA,TRBV11-3,TGTGCCAGCAGCCAGGGGATTACCTACGAGCAGTACTTC,CASSQGITYEQYF
TRBJ2-1,NA,once,TRBV7-2,TGTGCCAGCCGCCGCCTTCTAGGGGGGAGGTACAATGAGCAGTTCTTC,CASRRLLGGRYNEQFF
TRBJ2-5,NA,few,TRBV5-1,TGCGCCAGCAGCTTGCAGGGGCAAGAGACCCAGTACTTC,CASSLQGQETQYF
TRBJ1-2,NA,NA,TRBV28,TGTGCCAGCAGCTTTGGGTCCCCCAGTGGCTACACCTTC,CASSFGSPSGYTF
TRBJ2-2,NA,NA,TRBV7-3,TGTGCCAGCAGCTTACTTGGGACGGGGAACACCGGGGAGCTGTTTTTT,CASSLLGTGNTGELFF
TRBJ1-3,NA,NA,TRBV5-5,TGTGCCAGCAGCCCTCACGGCGGAGGAAACACCATATATTTT,CASSPHGGGNTIYF
TRBJ1-5,NA,NA,TRBV7-2,TGTGCCAGCAGCTTAGATCGGGGGGTAAGACCCCAGCATTTT,CASSLDRGVRPQHF
TRBJ2-3,NA,NA,TRBV5-1,TGCGCCAGCAGCCGAACCGGGGCCACAGATACGCAGTATTTT,CASSRTGATDTQYF
TRBJ2-3,NA,many,TRBV10-1,TGCGCCAGCAGTGAGTTTAAAGGAGGGAGCACAGATACGCAGTATTTT,CASSEFKGGSTDTQYF
TRBJ2-3,NA,NA,TRBV6-5,TGTGCCAGCAAAAGCACAGATACGCAGTATTTT,CASKSTDTQYF
TRBJ2-1,TRBD2,once,TRBV7-3,TGTGCCAGCAGTTTTAGCGGGAGTGGTGAGCAGTTCTTC,CASSFSGSGEQFF
TRBJ2-7,TRBD2,many,TRBV7-2,TGTGCCAGCAGCCTTAGCGGGAGTCTCGAGCAGTACTTC,CASSLSGSLEQYF
TRBJ2-5,TRBD1,NA,TRBV10-3,TGTGCCATCAGTACACAGGGGGCCGAGACCCAGTACTTC,CAISTQGAETQYF
TRBJ2-5,NA,once,TRBV6-5,TGTGCCAGCAGAGATTCGTACAGGAAACAAGAGACCCAGTACTTC,CASRDSYRKQETQYF
TRBJ2-1,TRBD1,NA,TRBV2,TGTGCCAGCAGTCCCCGGACAGGGTTCGACAATGAGCAGTTCTTC,CASSPRTGFDNEQFF
TRBJ2-1,NA,few,TRBV11-2,TGTGCCAGCAGCTTAGCGCTTTGGAATGAGCAGTTCTTC,CASSLALWNEQFF
TRBJ2-3,NA,NA,TRBV11-2,TGTGCCAGCAGCTTAGAAAGGATAGATACGCAGTATTTT,CASSLERIDTQYF
TRBJ2-7,NA,many,TRBV6-5,TGTGCCAGCAGTTACGGCGGACTGGGGACCTACGAGCAGTACTTC,CASSYGGLGTYEQYF
TRBJ2-5,NA,NA,TRBV5-1,TGCGCCAGCAGCTTTTCCCAGCTAACGCAAGAGACCCAGTACTTC,CASSFSQLTQETQYF